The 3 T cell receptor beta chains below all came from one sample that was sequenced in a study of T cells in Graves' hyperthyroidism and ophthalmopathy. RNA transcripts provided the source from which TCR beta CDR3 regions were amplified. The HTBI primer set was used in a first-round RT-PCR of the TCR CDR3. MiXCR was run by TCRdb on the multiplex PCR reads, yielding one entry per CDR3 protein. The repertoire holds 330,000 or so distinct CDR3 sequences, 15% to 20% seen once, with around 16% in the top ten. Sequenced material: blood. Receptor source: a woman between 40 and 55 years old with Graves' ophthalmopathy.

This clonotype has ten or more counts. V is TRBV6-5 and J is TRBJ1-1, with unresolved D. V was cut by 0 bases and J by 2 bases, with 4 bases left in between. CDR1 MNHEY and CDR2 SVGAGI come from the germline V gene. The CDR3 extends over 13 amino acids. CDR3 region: CASSYSDNTEAFF. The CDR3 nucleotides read TGTGCCAGCAGTTACTCTGATAACACTGAAGCTTTCTTT.

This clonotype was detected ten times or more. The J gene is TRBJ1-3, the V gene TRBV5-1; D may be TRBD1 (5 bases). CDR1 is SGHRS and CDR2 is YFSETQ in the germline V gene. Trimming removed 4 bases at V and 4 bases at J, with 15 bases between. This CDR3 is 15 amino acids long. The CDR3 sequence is CASSEGTLAGNTIYF. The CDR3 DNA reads TGCGCCAGCAGCGAGGGGACGCTGGCCGGAAACACCATATATTTT.

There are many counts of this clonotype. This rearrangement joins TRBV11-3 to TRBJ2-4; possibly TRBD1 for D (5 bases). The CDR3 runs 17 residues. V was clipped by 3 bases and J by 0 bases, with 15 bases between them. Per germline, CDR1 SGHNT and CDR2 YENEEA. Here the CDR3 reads CASSFGRQPLAKNIQYF. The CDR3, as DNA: TGTGCCAGCAGCTTCGGTAGACAGCCGCTAGCCAAAAACATTCAGTACTTC.